The 23 T cell receptor beta chains listed next were all sequenced from one sample in a study of blood T cell repertoires in COVID-19. Only in-frame clones appear in the TCRdb table, and some are missing; sequencing was by immunoSEQ multiplex PCR. The sample has over 200,000 clones, around 75% seen once; the top ten hold 4.5% to 5.5%. Sequenced: peripheral blood. The receptor set was obtained from a human donor in a cohort sampled during active COVID-19.

This chain's CDR3 is CSASRAGSINTEAFF. The CDR3 DNA sequence: TGCAGTGCTAGTAGGGCAGGGTCGATTAACACTGAAGCTTTCTTT. The rearrangement joins TRBV20-1 to TRBJ1-1, with D possibly matching TRBD1 (5 bases). Trimming shortened V by 3 bases and J by 2 bases, and 16 bases separated the two germline ends. The CDR3 has 15 amino acids. In germline, CDR1 is DFQATT, CDR2 SNEGSKA (reference sequence).

The J gene is TRBJ2-7, the V gene TRBV5-1; 8 positions match TRBD1. V shed 2 bases, J shed 2 bases, and the junction held 0 bases outside the gene matches. The CDR3 consists of 13 residues. Germline V gene sequence: CDR1 SGHRS, CDR2 YFSETQ. This CDR3 reads CASSLQGAYEQYF. In DNA form, the CDR3 reads TGCGCCAGCAGCTTACAGGGGGCCTACGAGCAGTACTTC.

The V and J genes are TRBV28 and TRBJ1-2; TRBD1 aligns across 8 bases. This CDR3 has 13 residues. CDR1 and CDR2 (germline): MDHEN, SYDVKM. Trimming took 3 bases from V and 3 from J; bases not matched to a gene: 0. The CDR3 DNA reads TGTGCCAGCAGTTTGGACAGGGACTATGGCTACACCTTC. Translation: CASSLDRDYGYTF.

This chain joins TRBV18 and TRBJ1-1, with 8 bases identical to TRBD1. Per germline, CDR1 KGHSH and CDR2 LQKENI. The V gene end was trimmed by 6 bases and the J gene end by 11 bases; junction bases not matched to a gene: 8. The CDR3 spans 12 residues. CDR3 residues: CASSEDRALAFF. CDR3 sequence (DNA): TGTGCCAGCTCGGAGGACAGGGCTTTGGCTTTCTTT.

This CDR3 is CASSFRGNTEAFF. The CDR3 DNA follows: TGTGCCAGCAGTTTTCGGGGGAACACTGAAGCTTTCTTT. V gene TRBV12-3 or TRBV12-4 combines with J gene TRBJ1-1; D remains ambiguous. V was clipped by 3 bases and J by 1 base, with 6 bases between them. This CDR3 has 13 residues.

This chain uses TRBV28 with TRBJ2-7; tentative D call: TRBD1 (5 bases). Germline CDR1 and CDR2: MDHEN and SYDVKM. V gave up 7 bases and J gave up 7 bases, with 20 bases separating them. This CDR3 is 14 amino acids long. CDR3 DNA sequence: TGTGCCAGCACGGCAGGGCCTCGTTTTCGTGAGCAGTACTTC. It yields the protein CASTAGPRFREQYF.

The chain is built from TRBV28 and TRBJ1-1; 7 bases are a match to TRBD1. Germline V lookup: CDR1 MDHEN, CDR2 SYDVKM. V lost 2 bases, J lost 9 bases, and 0 bases stayed unmatched. There are 11 residues in the CDR3. The CDR3 region has the DNA TGTGCCAGCAGTTTAAGGGGGCAAGCTTTCTTT. Translation gives CASSLRGQAFF.

This clone was seen a handful of times. This chain uses TRBV18 with TRBJ2-7; 15 bases map to TRBD2. Looked up from germline, CDR1 is KGHSH and CDR2 is LQKENI. CDR3 length equals 17 residues. Germline trimming cut 4 bases from V and 1 base from J; bases unmatched to any gene: 5. The CDR3 bases are TGTGCCAGCTCACTTGGGACTAGCGGGAGGCTTTCCTACGAGCAGTACTTC. Its translation is CASSLGTSGRLSYEQYF.

The gene calls are TRBV19 and TRBJ2-2; 8 positions match TRBD2. V gave up 6 bases and J gave up 4 bases; unmatched junction bases: 10. This CDR3 has 16 residues. The germline V gene has CDR1 LNHDA and CDR2 SQIVND (reference sequence). The CDR3 DNA reads TGTGCCAGTAGCCCTTTGACTAGCGTGTCCACCGGGGAGCTGTTTTTT. Encoded protein: CASSPLTSVSTGELFF.

The chain recombines TRBV7-3 with TRBJ2-5; 10 positions agree with TRBD1. This CDR3 is built from 14 residues. The V and J ends lost 5 bases and 7 bases, in that order; junction bases with no gene match: 7. CDR1 is SGHTA and CDR2 is FQGTGA in the germline V gene. CDR3 sequence reads: CASSPTGGRGTQYF. CDR3 nucleotides: TGTGCCAGCAGCCCGACAGGGGGCCGGGGGACCCAGTACTTC. Filled out from reference TRBV7-3 and TRBJ2-5, the complete variable domain reads GAGVSQTPSNKVTEKGKYVELRCDPISGHTALYWYRQSLGQGPEFLIYFQGTGAADDSGLPNDRFFAVRPEGSVSTLKIQRTERGDSAVYLCASSPTGGRGTQYFGPGTRLLVL.

This clone was counted a single time. The V and J genes are TRBV10-3 and TRBJ2-7, with 9 bases lining up with TRBD1. Losses at the gene ends were 0 bases for V and 3 bases for J; bases not matched to a gene: 3. Germline values: CDR1 ENHRY, CDR2 SYGVKD. The CDR3 totals 15 residues. CDR3 bases: TGTGCCATCAGTGAGTCGGGGACAGGGAGCTACGAGCAGTACTTC. It specifies CAISESGTGSYEQYF.

The V and J genes are TRBV28 and TRBJ1-2, with TRBD1 identical over 8 bases. V gave up 4 bases and J gave up 4 bases; unmatched junction bases: 11. Per the germline V gene, CDR1 is MDHEN and CDR2 is SYDVKM. The CDR3 consists of 16 residues. The CDR3 nucleotides read TGTGCCAGCAGTTCGGACAGGGCCCTGGGGGCCTATGGCTACACCTTC. Protein: CASSSDRALGAYGYTF.

In this sample, this clone turned up a few times. The V gene is TRBV4-2, the J gene TRBJ1-4, with D perhaps TRBD1 (6 bases). V gave up 2 bases and J gave up 11 bases, with 9 bases separating them. In germline, CDR1 is LGHNA, CDR2 YNFKEQ. CDR3 length equals 12 residues. CDR3 amino acids: CASSQQGKKLFF. CDR3 sequence (DNA): TGTGCCAGCAGCCAACAGGGGAAGAAACTGTTTTTT.

The DNA for the CDR3 is TGTGCCAGCAGTTCGCTGGGACAGCGCTATGGCTACACCTTC. Translation: CASSSLGQRYGYTF. V usage is TRBV27 and J usage is TRBJ1-2, with 7 bases lining up with TRBD1. V dropped 4 bases and J dropped 4; count of bases not matched to a gene: 6. This CDR3 has 14 residues. Germline CDR1 reads MNHEY; CDR2 reads SMNVEV (reference sequence).

The CDR3 reads CASSERSGGALGSYNEQFF. The CDR3 region has the DNA TGTGCCAGCAGTGAACGCAGTGGGGGCGCCTTGGGCTCCTACAATGAGCAGTTCTTC. The chain links TRBV6-1 to TRBJ2-1, with a tentative D call TRBD1 (6 bases). The V gene's germline CDR1 is MNHNS and CDR2 SASEGT. The CDR3 has 19 residues. The ends were cut back, 2 bases at V and 0 bases at J, with 20 bases in the middle.

CDR3 region: CASSHAGQGIGGYTF. The CDR3 nucleotides are TGTGCCAGCAGCCACGCGGGACAGGGGATTGGTGGCTACACCTTC. V and J are TRBV5-4 and TRBJ1-2; 10 bases agree with TRBD1. J was trimmed by 7 bases and V by 4 bases; bases with no gene match: 10. The length of the CDR3 is 15 residues. The V gene's germline CDR1 is SGHNT and CDR2 YYREEE (reference sequence).

This clone was observed a handful of times. This chain links TRBV5-1 with TRBJ2-5; 7 nucleotides line up with TRBD2. After removal of 0 bases from V and 2 bases from J, the junction contained 4 bases not matched to a gene. The CDR3 length is 15 residues. Germline V gene data show CDR1 as SGHRS and CDR2 as YFSETQ. CDR3 residues: CASSLGGSQQETQYF. For the CDR3, the DNA is TGCGCCAGCAGCTTGGGCGGGAGTCAACAAGAGACCCAGTACTTC.

This sequence joins TRBV6-2 or TRBV6-3 and TRBJ2-7; the match to TRBD2 covers 7 bases. The V gene's germline CDR1 is MNHEY and CDR2 SVGEGT. The V segment lost 0 bases and the J segment 2 bases; nucleotides outside the gene matches: 13. The CDR3 has 18 residues. The CDR3 DNA reads TGTGCCAGCAGTTACTCGATAGTAGGGACTACATTAACCTACGAGCAGTACTTC. Translated: CASSYSIVGTTLTYEQYF.

The V gene is TRBV7-2, the J gene TRBJ2-7, with D tentatively TRBD2 (6 bases). This CDR3 spans 15 amino acids. Trimming took 4 bases from V and 2 from J, leaving 15 bases between them. Per germline, CDR1 SGHTA and CDR2 FQGNSA. CDR3 in amino acids: CASSSRGGGPYEQYF. CDR3 DNA: TGTGCCAGCAGCTCAAGGGGAGGAGGGCCCTACGAGCAGTACTTC.

The chain has TRBV5-1 and TRBJ2-5; 10 positions match TRBD1. The CDR3 length is 16 residues. Unmatched junction bases numbered 8, after V lost 1 base and J lost 5 bases. CDR1 is SGHRS and CDR2 is YFSETQ in the germline V gene. The CDR3 coding sequence is TGCGCCAGCAGCTTGAGAGGACAGGGGGTGAGCGAGACCCAGTACTTC. As protein: CASSLRGQGVSETQYF.

V and J are TRBV7-2 and TRBJ2-7; 9 positions agree with TRBD1. V dropped 4 bases and J dropped 6; count of bases not matched to a gene: 4. Germline V gene sequence: CDR1 SGHTA, CDR2 FQGNSA. The CDR3 length is 13 residues. This chain's CDR3 is CASSSGTGFEQYF. CDR3 coding DNA: TGTGCCAGCAGCTCGGGGACAGGGTTCGAGCAGTACTTC.

This rearrangement joins TRBV5-1 to TRBJ2-6, with TRBD1 matching over 7 bases. The junction had 5 bases not matched to a gene; V was cut back by 8 bases and J by 0 bases. The CDR3 spans 15 residues. CDR1 and CDR2 from the germline V gene are SGHRS and YFSETQ. The CDR3 bases are TGCGCCAGTCGTGACAGGGACTCTGGGGCCAACGTCCTGACTTTC. It specifies CASRDRDSGANVLTF.

The chain recombines TRBV29-1 with TRBJ1-3, with D uncertain. The CDR3 contains 12 residues. The germline V gene has CDR1 SQVTM and CDR2 ANQGSEA. Trimming took off 4 bases at V and 6 bases at J, with 10 bases between the two ends. CDR3 sequence reads: CSVVIQTNTIYF. In DNA form, the CDR3 reads TGCAGCGTTGTTATACAGACAAACACCATATATTTT.